This passage covers 15 T cell receptor beta chains from one sample sequenced in a study of CD8 T cells in Susac syndrome. After extraction with the RNeasy kit, roughly 0.5 to 1 ug of the RNA was reverse transcribed using random hexamers. TCRdb re-called the immunoSEQ multiplex PCR reads through MiXCR, storing one row per CDR3 protein. Seen here are 160,000 or so distinct CDR3 sequences, approximately 94% observed once, and the top ten hold around 0.21%. The specimen was CD8+ T cells from PBMCs. Receptors were obtained from a human donor with multiple sclerosis.

This sequence joins TRBV20-1 and TRBJ2-7; D might be TRBD1 or TRBD2, each matching 5 bases. Trimming removed 6 bases at V and 4 bases at J, with 25 bases between. The CDR3 loop spans 16 amino acids. Germline V gene lookup returns CDR1 DFQATT and CDR2 SNEGSKA (reference sequence). As DNA, the CDR3 is TGCAGTGCCCCCAAACTCGGGACCCTGAGGGCATACGAGCAGTACTTC. Translating gives CSAPKLGTLRAYEQYF.

The genes are TRBV2 and TRBJ1-6; TRBD1 is a possible D gene (5 bases). The V and J ends lost 1 base and 7 bases respectively, with 14 bases between them. CDR1 SNHLY and CDR2 FYNNEI come from the germline V gene. CDR3 size: 16 residues. This chain's CDR3 is CASSEDRAGRNSPLHF. CDR3 bases: TGTGCCAGCAGTGAAGATCGGGCAGGGCGGAATTCACCCCTCCACTTT.

This chain uses TRBV5-4 with TRBJ1-1; D not resolved. V lost 2 bases to trimming and J lost 0 bases, with 11 bases between them. Germline V lookup: CDR1 SGHNT, CDR2 YYREEE (reference sequence). The CDR3 runs 15 residues. The CDR3 DNA follows: TGTGCCAGCAGCTTTGAGGGCGGGGTGAACACTGAAGCTTTCTTT. It encodes CASSFEGGVNTEAFF.

The chain couples TRBV5-6 to TRBJ1-1; 7 bases match TRBD1. The junction had 7 bases not matched to a gene; V was cut back by 4 bases and J by 7 bases. There are 13 residues in the CDR3. The germline V gene encodes CDR1 SGHDT and CDR2 YYEEEE. The CDR3 bases are TGTGCCAGCAGCCCGCTCGGGGACAGTGAAGCTTTCTTT. Translating it yields CASSPLGDSEAFF.

This chain uses TRBV25-1 with TRBJ1-6, with 7 bases lining up with TRBD1. CDR1 and CDR2 from the germline V gene are MGHDK and SYGVNS. There are 15 residues in the CDR3. V lost 4 bases and J lost 4; bases outside the gene matches: 4. For the CDR3, the DNA is TGTGCCAGCAGTGGAAGGGACAGTTATAATTCACCCCTCCACTTT. Encoded protein: CASSGRDSYNSPLHF.

This rearrangement joins TRBV5-6 to TRBJ1-1; D is undetermined. The CDR3 has 13 amino acids. CDR1 and CDR2 (germline): SGHDT, YYEEEE. The V end lost 4 bases, the J end lost 1 base, and 8 bases lay between the germline ends. The CDR3 nucleotides are TGTGCCAGCAGCCCGTCGGCGAACACTGAAGCTTTCTTT. Its protein product is CASSPSANTEAFF.

The chain employs TRBV29-1 and TRBJ2-1; no clear D. CDR3 length: 12 residues. Deletions cut 0 bases from V and 10 bases from J, with 10 bases between. Germline assignment: CDR1 SQVTM and CDR2 ANQGSEA. CDR3 sequence: CSVEDRIGEQFF. CDR3 bases: TGCAGCGTTGAAGATCGGATTGGGGAGCAGTTCTTC.

This clonotype was seen once. The chain combines TRBV13 with TRBJ1-2; no clear D. Germline loops: CDR1 PRHDT, CDR2 FYEKMQ (reference sequence). CDR3 length: 11 residues. Trimming removed 5 bases from V and 7 bases from J, with 8 bases in between. CDR3 amino acids: CASSRGSGYTF. CDR3 nucleotides: TGTGCCAGCAGCCGCGGGTCTGGCTACACCTTC.

This clonotype occurred once. J is TRBJ1-2 and V is TRBV29-1; a weak D match, TRBD1 (5 bases). This CDR3 is 14 amino acids long. The germline V gene has CDR1 SQVTM and CDR2 ANQGSEA. V was cut by 7 bases and J by 2 bases, with 17 bases left in between. This CDR3 is CSAGREGPNYGYTF. The CDR3, as DNA: TGCAGCGCTGGCCGCGAGGGACCAAACTATGGCTACACCTTC.

The rearrangement links TRBV6-2 or TRBV6-3 to TRBJ2-7; weak D call: TRBD1 (8 bases). The V and J ends lost 2 bases and 2 bases respectively, with 16 bases between them. This CDR3 comprises 16 residues. Germline CDR1 MNHEY, CDR2 SVGEGT. For the CDR3, the DNA is TGTGCCAGCAGTTACCCGGACAGGGAGGGGACCTACGAGCAGTACTTC. Translation: CASSYPDREGTYEQYF.

The chain couples TRBV4-3 to TRBJ2-5; TRBD2 agrees at 8 bases. Germline loops: CDR1 LGHNA, CDR2 YSLEER. The CDR3 is made up of 16 amino acids. V was clipped by 1 base and J by 4 bases; unmatched bases: 8. In DNA form, the CDR3 reads TGCGCCAGCAGCCAAGGGCGGGGGGCTGAAGGAGAGACCCAGTACTTC. This sequence encodes CASSQGRGAEGETQYF.

The V call is TRBV12-5, the J call TRBJ2-2; possibly TRBD2 for D (7 bases). The V gene's germline CDR1 is LGHNT and CDR2 FRNRAP. This CDR3 comprises 15 residues. Trimming shortened V by 7 bases and J by 7 bases, and 19 bases separated the two germline ends. This chain's CDR3 is CASAADGGLGGELFF. The CDR3 DNA reads TGTGCTAGTGCCGCAGACGGGGGGCTTGGCGGGGAGCTGTTTTTT.

The genes are TRBV30 and TRBJ2-3; TRBD2 aligns across 9 bases. Germline V lookup: CDR1 GTSNPN, CDR2 SVGIG (reference sequence). The V gene end was trimmed by 2 bases and the J gene end by 6 bases; junction bases not matched to a gene: 3. The CDR3 is made up of 13 amino acids. Here the CDR3 DNA reads TGTGCCTGGAGTAGGCTAGCGGGGGATACGCAGTATTTT. This codes for CAWSRLAGDTQYF. The full variable domain, with the rest looked up from reference TRBV30 and TRBJ2-3, is SQTIHQWPATLVQPVGSPLSLECTVEGTSNPNLYWYRQAAGRGLQLLFYSVGIGQISSEVPQNLSASRPQDRQFILSSKKLLLSDSGFYLCAWSRLAGDTQYFGPGTRLTVL.

The CDR3: CASSQQGRNTEAFF. The CDR3 coding sequence is TGCGCCAGCAGCCAACAGGGGAGGAACACTGAAGCTTTCTTT. The V call is TRBV4-1, the J call TRBJ1-1, with D tentatively TRBD1 (6 bases). Per germline, CDR1 MGHRA and CDR2 YSYEKL. V was cut by 2 bases and J by 1 base, with 8 bases left in between. There are 14 residues in the CDR3.

The chain combines TRBV3-1 with TRBJ1-5; D not certain. Germline V gene lookup returns CDR1 LGHDT and CDR2 YNNKEL (reference sequence). V lost 11 bases and J 0 bases, leaving 11 bases between the germline ends. The CDR3 sequence is 13 residues long. As DNA, the CDR3 is TGTGCCTGTACTACGTATAGCAATCAGCCCCAGCATTTT. Protein: CACTTYSNQPQHF.